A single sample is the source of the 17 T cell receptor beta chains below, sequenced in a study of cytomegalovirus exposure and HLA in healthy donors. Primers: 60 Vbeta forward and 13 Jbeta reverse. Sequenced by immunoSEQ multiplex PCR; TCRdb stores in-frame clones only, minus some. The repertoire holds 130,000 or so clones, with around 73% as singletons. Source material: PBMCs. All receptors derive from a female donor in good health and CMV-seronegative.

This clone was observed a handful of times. Written as DNA, the CDR3 is TGTGCCAGCAGCTTCGAGGGAGGGGCCTACAATGAGCAGTTCTTC. Protein sequence: CASSFEGGAYNEQFF. V usage is TRBV5-4 and J usage is TRBJ2-1, with 7 nucleotides matching TRBD2. The CDR3 consists of 15 residues. Germline assignment: CDR1 SGHNT and CDR2 YYREEE (reference sequence). The ends lost 2 bases at V and 2 bases at J; junction bases unmatched: 4. The full variable domain, its missing parts supplied by reference TRBV5-4 and TRBJ2-1, is ETGVTQSPTHLIKTRGQQVTLRCSSQSGHNTVSWYQQALGQGPQFIFQYYREEENGRGNFPPRFSGLQFPNYSSELNVNALELDDSALYLCASSFEGGAYNEQFFGPGTRLTVL.

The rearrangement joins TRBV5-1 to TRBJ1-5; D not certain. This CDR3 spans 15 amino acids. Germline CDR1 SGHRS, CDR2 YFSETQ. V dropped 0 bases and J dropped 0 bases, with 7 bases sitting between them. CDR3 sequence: CASSLDSPSNQPQHF. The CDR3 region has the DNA TGCGCCAGCAGCTTGGACAGTCCTAGCAATCAGCCCCAGCATTTT. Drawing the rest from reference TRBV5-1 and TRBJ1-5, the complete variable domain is KAGVTQTPRYLIKTRGQQVTLSCSPISGHRSVSWYQQTPGQGLQFLFEYFSETQRNKGNFPGRFSGRQFSNSRSEMNVSTLELGDSALYLCASSLDSPSNQPQHFGDGTRLSIL.

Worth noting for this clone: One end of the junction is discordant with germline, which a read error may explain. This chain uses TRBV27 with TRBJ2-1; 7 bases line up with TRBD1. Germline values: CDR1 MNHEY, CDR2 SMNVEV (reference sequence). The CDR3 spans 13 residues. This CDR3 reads CASSLSDRAEQFF. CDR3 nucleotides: TGTGCCAGCAGTCTATCAGACAGGGCGGAGCAGTTCTTC.

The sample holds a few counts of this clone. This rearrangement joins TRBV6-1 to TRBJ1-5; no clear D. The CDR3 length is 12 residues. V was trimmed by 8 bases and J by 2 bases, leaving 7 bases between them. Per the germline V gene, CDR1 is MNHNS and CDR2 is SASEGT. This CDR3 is CASGGGNQPQHF. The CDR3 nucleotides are TGTGCCAGCGGCGGGGGCAATCAGCCCCAGCATTTT.

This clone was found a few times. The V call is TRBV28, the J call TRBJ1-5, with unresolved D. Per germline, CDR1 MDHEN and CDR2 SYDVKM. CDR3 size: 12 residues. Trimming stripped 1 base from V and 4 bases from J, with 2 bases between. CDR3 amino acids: CASSLLNQPQHF. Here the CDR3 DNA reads TGTGCCAGCAGTTTATTAAATCAGCCCCAGCATTTT. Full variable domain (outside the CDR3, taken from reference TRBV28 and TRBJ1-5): DVKVTQSSRYLVKRTGEKVFLECVQDMDHENMFWYRQDPGLGLRLIYFSYDVKMKEKGDIPEGYSVSREKKERFSLILESASTNQTSMYLCASSLLNQPQHFGDGTRLSIL.

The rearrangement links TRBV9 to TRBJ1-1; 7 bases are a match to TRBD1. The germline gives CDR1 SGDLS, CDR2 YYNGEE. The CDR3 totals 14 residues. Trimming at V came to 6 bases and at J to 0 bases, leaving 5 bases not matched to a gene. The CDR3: CASTRQGMNTEAFF. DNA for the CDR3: TGTGCCAGCACCCGACAGGGAATGAACACTGAAGCTTTCTTT.

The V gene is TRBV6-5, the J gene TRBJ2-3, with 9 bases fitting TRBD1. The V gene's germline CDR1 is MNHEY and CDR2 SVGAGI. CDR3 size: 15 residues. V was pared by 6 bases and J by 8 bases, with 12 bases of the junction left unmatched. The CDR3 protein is CASRLGQGPIVTQYF. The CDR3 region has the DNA TGTGCCAGCAGACTCGGACAGGGGCCCATTGTTACGCAGTATTTT.

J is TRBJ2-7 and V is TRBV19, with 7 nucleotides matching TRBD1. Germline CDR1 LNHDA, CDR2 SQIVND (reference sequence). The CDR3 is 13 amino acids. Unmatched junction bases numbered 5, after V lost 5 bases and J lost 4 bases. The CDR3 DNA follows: TGTGCCAGTAGTCCACAGGGGTTGTACGAGCAGTACTTC. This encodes CASSPQGLYEQYF.

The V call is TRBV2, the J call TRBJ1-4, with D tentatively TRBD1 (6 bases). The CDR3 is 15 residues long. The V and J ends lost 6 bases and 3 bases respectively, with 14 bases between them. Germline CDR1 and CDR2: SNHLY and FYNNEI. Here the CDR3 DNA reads TGTGCCAGCAGCGCAACAGGGAGCGCTAATGAAAAACTGTTTTTT. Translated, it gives CASSATGSANEKLFF.

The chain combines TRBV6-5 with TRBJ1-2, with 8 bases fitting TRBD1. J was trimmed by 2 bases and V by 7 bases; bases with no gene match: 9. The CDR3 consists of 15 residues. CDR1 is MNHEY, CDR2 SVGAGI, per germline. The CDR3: CASIPTGGGNYGYTF. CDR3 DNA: TGTGCCAGCATCCCAACAGGGGGAGGAAACTATGGCTACACCTTC.

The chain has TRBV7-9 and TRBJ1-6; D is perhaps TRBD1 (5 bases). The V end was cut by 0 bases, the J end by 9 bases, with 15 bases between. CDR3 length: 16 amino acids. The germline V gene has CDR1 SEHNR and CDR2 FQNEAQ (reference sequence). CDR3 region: CASSLAGGIYSSPLHF. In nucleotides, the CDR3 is TGTGCCAGCAGCTTAGCGGGGGGAATTTACAGTTCACCCCTCCACTTT.

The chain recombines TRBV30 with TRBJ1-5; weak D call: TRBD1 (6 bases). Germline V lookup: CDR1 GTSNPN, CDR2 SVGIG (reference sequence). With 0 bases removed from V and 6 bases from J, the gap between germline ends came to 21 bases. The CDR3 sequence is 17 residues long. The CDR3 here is CAWSVHRVGLVGQPQHF. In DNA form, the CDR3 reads TGTGCCTGGAGTGTACACAGGGTAGGTTTAGTTGGTCAGCCCCAGCATTTT.

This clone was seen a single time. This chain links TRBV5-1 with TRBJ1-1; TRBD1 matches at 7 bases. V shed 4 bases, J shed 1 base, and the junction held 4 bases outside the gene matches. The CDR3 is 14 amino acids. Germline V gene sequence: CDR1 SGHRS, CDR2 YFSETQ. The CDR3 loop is CASSGGQQNTEAFF. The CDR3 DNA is TGCGCCAGCAGCGGGGGACAGCAGAACACTGAAGCTTTCTTT.

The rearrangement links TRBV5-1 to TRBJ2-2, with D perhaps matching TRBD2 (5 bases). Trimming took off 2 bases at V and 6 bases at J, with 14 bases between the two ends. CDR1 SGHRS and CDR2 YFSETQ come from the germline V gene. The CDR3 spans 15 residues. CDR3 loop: CASSFLGEESGELFF. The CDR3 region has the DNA TGCGCCAGCAGCTTCCTCGGGGAAGAATCCGGGGAGCTGTTTTTT.

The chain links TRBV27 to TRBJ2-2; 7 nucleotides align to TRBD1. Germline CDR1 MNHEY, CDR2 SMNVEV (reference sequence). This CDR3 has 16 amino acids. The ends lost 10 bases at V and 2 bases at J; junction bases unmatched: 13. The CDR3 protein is CATTHSGTVNTGELFF. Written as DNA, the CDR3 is TGTGCCACCACCCATTCCGGGACAGTAAACACCGGGGAGCTGTTTTTT.

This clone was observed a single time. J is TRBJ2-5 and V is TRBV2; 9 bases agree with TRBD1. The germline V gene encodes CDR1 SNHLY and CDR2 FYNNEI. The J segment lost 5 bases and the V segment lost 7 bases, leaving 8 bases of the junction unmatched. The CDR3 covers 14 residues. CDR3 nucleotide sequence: TGTGCCAGCACCACAGGGGGCGTCGGGGAGACCCAGTACTTC. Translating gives CASTTGGVGETQYF.

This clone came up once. The CDR3 DNA sequence: TGTGCCAGCAGCTTTGAGAGGACAGGGCTAGACATTCAGTACTTC. Its protein is CASSFERTGLDIQYF. This sequence joins TRBV7-9 and TRBJ2-4; TRBD1 agrees at 8 bases. This CDR3 comprises 15 residues. After removal of 3 bases from V and 8 bases from J, the junction contained 9 bases not matched to a gene. CDR1 and CDR2 (germline): SEHNR, FQNEAQ (reference sequence). Full variable domain (outside the CDR3, taken from reference TRBV7-9 and TRBJ2-4): DTGVSQNPRHKITKRGQNVTFRCDPISEHNRLYWYRQTLGQGPEFLTYFQNEAQLEKSRLLSDRFSAERPKGSFSTLEIQRTEQGDSAMYLCASSFERTGLDIQYFGAGTRLSVL.